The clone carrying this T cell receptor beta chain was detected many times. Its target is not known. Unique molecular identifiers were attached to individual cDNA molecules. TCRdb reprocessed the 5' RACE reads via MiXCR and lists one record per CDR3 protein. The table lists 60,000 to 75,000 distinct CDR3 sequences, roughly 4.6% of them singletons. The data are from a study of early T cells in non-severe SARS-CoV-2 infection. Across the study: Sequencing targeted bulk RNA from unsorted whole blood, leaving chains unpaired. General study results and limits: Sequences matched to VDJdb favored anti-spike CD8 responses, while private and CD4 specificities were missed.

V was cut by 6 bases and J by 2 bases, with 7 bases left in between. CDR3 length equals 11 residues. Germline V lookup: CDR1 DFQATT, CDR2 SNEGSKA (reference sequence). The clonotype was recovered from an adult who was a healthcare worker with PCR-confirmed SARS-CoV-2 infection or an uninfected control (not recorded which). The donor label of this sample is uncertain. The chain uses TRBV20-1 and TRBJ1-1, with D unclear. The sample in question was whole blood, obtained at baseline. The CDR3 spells CSAFLNTEAFF. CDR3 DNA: TGCAGTGCGTTTTTAAACACTGAAGCTTTCTTT.